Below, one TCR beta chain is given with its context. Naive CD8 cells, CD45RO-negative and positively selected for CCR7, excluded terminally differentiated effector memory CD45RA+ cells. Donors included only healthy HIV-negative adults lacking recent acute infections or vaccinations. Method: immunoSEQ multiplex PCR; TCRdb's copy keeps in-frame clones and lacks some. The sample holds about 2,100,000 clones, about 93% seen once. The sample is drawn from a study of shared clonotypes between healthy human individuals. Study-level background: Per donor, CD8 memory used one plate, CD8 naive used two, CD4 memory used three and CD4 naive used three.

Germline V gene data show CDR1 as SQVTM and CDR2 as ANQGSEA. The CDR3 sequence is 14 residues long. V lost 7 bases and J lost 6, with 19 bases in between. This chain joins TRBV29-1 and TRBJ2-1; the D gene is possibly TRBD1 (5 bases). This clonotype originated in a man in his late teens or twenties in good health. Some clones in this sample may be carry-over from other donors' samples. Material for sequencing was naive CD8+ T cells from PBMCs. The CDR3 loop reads CSAPFLQGPNEQFF. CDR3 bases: TGCAGCGCTCCCTTCCTGCAGGGCCCCAATGAGCAGTTCTTC.